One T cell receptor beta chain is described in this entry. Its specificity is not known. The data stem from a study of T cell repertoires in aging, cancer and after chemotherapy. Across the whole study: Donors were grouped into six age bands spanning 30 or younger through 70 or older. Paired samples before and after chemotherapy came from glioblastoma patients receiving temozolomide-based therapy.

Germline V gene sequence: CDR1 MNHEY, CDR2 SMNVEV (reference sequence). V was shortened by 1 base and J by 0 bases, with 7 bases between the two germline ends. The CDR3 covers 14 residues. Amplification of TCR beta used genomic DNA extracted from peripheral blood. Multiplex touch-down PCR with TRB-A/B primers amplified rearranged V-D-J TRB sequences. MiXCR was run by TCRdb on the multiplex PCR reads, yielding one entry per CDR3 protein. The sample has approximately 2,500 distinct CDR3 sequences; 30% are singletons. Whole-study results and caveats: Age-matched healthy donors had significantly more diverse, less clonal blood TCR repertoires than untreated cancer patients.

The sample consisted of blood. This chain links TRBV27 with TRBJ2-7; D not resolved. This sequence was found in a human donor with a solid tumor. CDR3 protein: CASSLFASSYEQYF. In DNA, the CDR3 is TGTGCCAGCAGTTTATTTGCCAGCTCCTACGAGCAGTACTTC.